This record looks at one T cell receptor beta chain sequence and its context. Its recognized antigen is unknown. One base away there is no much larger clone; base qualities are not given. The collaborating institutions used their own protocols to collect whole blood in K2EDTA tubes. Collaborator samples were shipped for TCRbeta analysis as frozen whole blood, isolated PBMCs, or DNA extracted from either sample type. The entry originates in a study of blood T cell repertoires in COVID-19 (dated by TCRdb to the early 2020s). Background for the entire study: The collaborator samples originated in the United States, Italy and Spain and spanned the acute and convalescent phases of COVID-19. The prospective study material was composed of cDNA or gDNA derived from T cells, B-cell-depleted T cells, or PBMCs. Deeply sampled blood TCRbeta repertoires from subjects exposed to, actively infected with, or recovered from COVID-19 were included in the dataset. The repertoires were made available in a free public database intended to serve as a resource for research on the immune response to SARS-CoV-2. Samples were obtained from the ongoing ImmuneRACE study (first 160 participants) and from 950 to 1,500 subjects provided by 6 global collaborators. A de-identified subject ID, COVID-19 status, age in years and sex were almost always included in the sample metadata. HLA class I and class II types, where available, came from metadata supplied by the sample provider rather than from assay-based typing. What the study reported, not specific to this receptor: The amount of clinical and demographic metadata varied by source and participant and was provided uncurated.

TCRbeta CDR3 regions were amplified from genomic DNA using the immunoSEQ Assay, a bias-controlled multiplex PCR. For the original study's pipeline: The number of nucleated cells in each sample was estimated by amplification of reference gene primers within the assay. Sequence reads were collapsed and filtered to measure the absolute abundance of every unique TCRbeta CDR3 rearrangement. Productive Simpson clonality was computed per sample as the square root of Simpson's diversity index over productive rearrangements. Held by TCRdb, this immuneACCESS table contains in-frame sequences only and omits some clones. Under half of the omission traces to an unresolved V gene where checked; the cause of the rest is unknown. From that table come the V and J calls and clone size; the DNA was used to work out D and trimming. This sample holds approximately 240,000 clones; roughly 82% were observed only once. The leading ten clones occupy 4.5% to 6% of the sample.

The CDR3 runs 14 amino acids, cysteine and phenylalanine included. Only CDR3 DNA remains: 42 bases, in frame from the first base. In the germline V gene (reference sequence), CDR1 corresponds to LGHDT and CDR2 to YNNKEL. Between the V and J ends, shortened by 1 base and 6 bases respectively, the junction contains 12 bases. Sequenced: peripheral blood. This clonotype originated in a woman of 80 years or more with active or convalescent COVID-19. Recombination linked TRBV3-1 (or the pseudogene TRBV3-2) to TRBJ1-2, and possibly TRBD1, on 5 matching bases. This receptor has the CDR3 CASSQAFQGNGYTF. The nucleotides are TGTGCCAGCAGCCAAGCGTTCCAGGGTAATGGCTACACCTTC.